The 11 T cell receptor beta chains below come from one sample, sequenced in a study of human T cells and chemical hapten exposure. Via MiXCR, TCRdb re-called the RACE reads, giving one row per CDR3 protein. This sample yields 100,000 to 150,000 distinct CDR3 sequences, of which 10% to 12% are seen a single time; 2% to 2.5% belongs to the top ten. Specified time point: patch test 3, about 24 weeks after DPC sensitization. Treatment here: therapeutic diphenylcyclopropenone sensitization with weekly scalp DPC. Sequenced material: whole blood, taken in connection with sensitization to the hapten diphenylcyclopropenone (DPC). The source of these receptors is a woman between 45 and 60 years old with alopecia areata. Some clones in this sample may be carry-over from other donors' samples.

J is TRBJ2-3 and V is TRBV3-1, with 9 bases fitting TRBD2. The CDR3 length is 17 residues. Germline V gene lookup returns CDR1 LGHDT and CDR2 YNNKEL (reference sequence). V dropped 2 bases and J dropped 3; count of bases not matched to a gene: 9. The CDR3 nucleotides read TGTGCCAGCAGCCAAAGCGGTGTTAGCGGGAGAACAGATACGCAGTATTTT. Translated, it gives CASSQSGVSGRTDTQYF.

The chain recombines TRBV5-4 with TRBJ1-4; 9 bases align to TRBD1. Per the germline V gene, CDR1 is SGHNT and CDR2 is YYREEE (reference sequence). The CDR3 loop spans 15 amino acids. V lost 4 bases, J lost 6 bases, and 7 bases stayed unmatched. CDR3 sequence reads: CASSPTGGKDEKLFF. In nucleotides, the CDR3 is TGTGCCAGCAGCCCTACAGGGGGCAAGGATGAAAAACTGTTTTTT.

The gene calls are TRBV7-2 and TRBJ2-5; 10 nucleotides line up with TRBD2. The CDR3 sequence is 14 residues long. Germline-derived CDR1 and CDR2 are SGHTA and FQGNSA. Germline trimming cut 8 bases from V and 4 bases from J; bases unmatched to any gene: 7. The CDR3 nucleotides read TGTGCCAGCGGGAGTATAGCGGGAGGAGAGACCCAGTACTTC. Its protein product is CASGSIAGGETQYF.

V usage is TRBV4-2 and J usage is TRBJ2-5, with D maybe TRBD2 (5 bases). The length of the CDR3 is 15 residues. Trimming removed 2 bases from V and 2 bases from J, with 12 bases in between. Germline V CDR1 and CDR2: LGHNA, YNFKEQ. The CDR3 region has the DNA TGTGCCAGCAGCCAAAGCGGCCCGGAACAAGAGACCCAGTACTTC. It codes for CASSQSGPEQETQYF.

The chain has TRBV19 and TRBJ1-6, with D unresolved. Trimming removed 5 bases from V and 11 bases from J, with 10 bases in between. This CDR3 contains 12 residues. Germline V gene lookup returns CDR1 LNHDA and CDR2 SQIVND (reference sequence). The CDR3 DNA is TGTGCCAGTAGTCAAGCCCTTGCACCCCTCCACTTT. Its protein is CASSQALAPLHF.

This clonotype was recorded at least ten times. This sequence joins TRBV20-1 and TRBJ2-5; D gene ambiguous. The CDR3 has 11 residues. V was pared by 5 bases and J by 2 bases, with 6 bases between. Germline assignment: CDR1 DFQATT and CDR2 SNEGSKA (reference sequence). CDR3 nucleotides: TGCAGTGCTGAGCCACAAGAGACCCAGTACTTC. This gives the protein CSAEPQETQYF.

This rearrangement joins TRBV12-3 or TRBV12-4 to TRBJ2-5, with D uncertain. There are 14 residues in the CDR3. V was shortened by 3 bases and J by 9 bases, with 17 bases between the two germline ends. CDR3 DNA sequence: TGTGCCAGCAGTTTTCAGCCCACTTGGAACCCCCAGTACTTC. Amino acids: CASSFQPTWNPQYF.

V gene TRBV12-3 or TRBV12-4 combines with J gene TRBJ2-7, with 7 bases fitting TRBD2. Unmatched junction bases numbered 2, after V lost 2 bases and J lost 7 bases. This CDR3 has 12 amino acids. This CDR3 is CASSLKRGEQYF. The CDR3 nucleotides are TGTGCCAGCAGTTTAAAGCGGGGAGAGCAGTACTTC.

This clonotype was counted a few times. The chain uses TRBV5-1 and TRBJ1-1; D unclear. The CDR3 contains 16 residues. Trimming took off 0 bases at V and 3 bases at J, with 15 bases between the two ends. The germline gives CDR1 SGHRS, CDR2 YFSETQ. The CDR3 is CASSLGRISVDTEAFF. The CDR3 DNA is TGCGCCAGCAGCTTGGGCAGGATTAGTGTGGACACTGAAGCTTTCTTT.

This chain links TRBV29-1 with TRBJ2-2; D possibly corresponds to TRBD2 (5 bases). V lost 3 bases to trimming and J lost 1 base, with 6 bases between them. The CDR3 is 13 amino acids. Germline CDR1 is SQVTM and CDR2 is ANQGSEA. The chain's CDR3 is CSVDRGNTGELFF. For the CDR3, the DNA is TGCAGCGTTGATCGGGGGAACACCGGGGAGCTGTTTTTT.

The V and J genes are TRBV2 and TRBJ2-3; a weak D match, TRBD2 (7 bases). The CDR3 has 17 residues. V was trimmed by 0 bases and J by 2 bases, leaving 15 bases between them. The germline gives CDR1 SNHLY, CDR2 FYNNEI. The CDR3 DNA reads as TGTGCCAGCAGTGAAGCGTACAAAGGGGGGGTCACAGATACGCAGTATTTT. It encodes CASSEAYKGGVTDTQYF.